One and the same sample provided the 20 T cell receptor beta chains below, sequenced in a study of blood T cell repertoires in COVID-19. Sequenced by immunoSEQ multiplex PCR; TCRdb stores in-frame clones only, minus some. The sample has about 190,000 clones, less than 85% seen once; the top ten hold 13%. The sequenced material came from peripheral blood. Every receptor here comes from a man aged 50 to 59 who had recovered from COVID-19.

This rearrangement joins TRBV6-5 to TRBJ2-3; 7 bases fit TRBD1. The CDR3 length is 12 residues. The ends lost 5 bases at V and 5 bases at J; junction bases unmatched: 1. Germline CDR1 is MNHEY and CDR2 is SVGAGI. The CDR3 here is CASSTGEDTQYF. The CDR3 DNA follows: TGTGCCAGCAGTACAGGGGAAGATACGCAGTATTTT.

CDR3 protein: CASSPVGGGGETQYF. In DNA form, the CDR3 reads TGTGCCAGCAGCCCGGTGGGGGGGGGCGGAGAGACCCAGTACTTC. The V gene is TRBV5-4, the J gene TRBJ2-5, with D perhaps matching TRBD2 (7 bases). The V end lost 4 bases, the J end lost 4 bases, and 17 bases lay between the germline ends. The germline V gene encodes CDR1 SGHNT and CDR2 YYREEE (reference sequence). This CDR3 region has 15 residues.

This clone came up once. CDR3 loop: CASRAAGGSPLHF. Written as DNA, the CDR3 is TGTGCCAGCAGGGCCGCAGGGGGTTCACCCCTCCACTTT. V gene TRBV25-1 combines with J gene TRBJ1-6; 7 bases fit TRBD1. Germline loops: CDR1 MGHDK, CDR2 SYGVNS. The length of the CDR3 is 13 residues. The V gene end was trimmed by 6 bases and the J gene end by 9 bases; junction bases not matched to a gene: 5.

In its sample, this clone was seen a few times. This chain joins TRBV2 and TRBJ1-5, with D perhaps TRBD1 (5 bases). This CDR3 is built from 16 residues. The V gene lost 3 bases and the J gene lost 7 bases, with 19 bases spanning the gap. Germline values: CDR1 SNHLY, CDR2 FYNNEI. The CDR3 DNA reads as TGTGCCAGCAGTGATTTCGGACGTTCACGGGGGCAGCCCCAGCATTTT. It yields the protein CASSDFGRSRGQPQHF.

The J gene is TRBJ2-7, the V gene TRBV7-2; TRBD2 matches at 7 bases. The germline V gene has CDR1 SGHTA and CDR2 FQGNSA. V lost 5 bases and J lost 0; bases outside the gene matches: 7. The CDR3 loop spans 15 amino acids. In DNA form, the CDR3 reads TGTGCCAGCAGCATTAGCGGGTTCAACTCCTACGAGCAGTACTTC. Encoded protein: CASSISGFNSYEQYF.

The V call is TRBV5-6, the J call TRBJ2-7, with TRBD1 matching 12 bases. V trimming: 4 bases; J trimming: 4 bases; junction bases outside the gene matches: 6. CDR1 and CDR2 from the germline V gene are SGHDT and YYEEEE. The length of the CDR3 is 15 residues. The CDR3 sequence is CASSSPGQGAYEQYF. In DNA form, the CDR3 reads TGTGCCAGCAGCAGCCCGGGACAGGGGGCTTACGAGCAGTACTTC. Complete variable domain (other parts from reference TRBV5-6 and TRBJ2-7): DAGVTQSPTHLIKTRGQQVTLRCSPKSGHDTVSWYQQALGQGPQFIFQYYEEEERQRGNFPDRFSGHQFPNYSSELNVNALLLGDSALYLCASSSPGQGAYEQYFGPGTRLTVT.

The chain links TRBV29-1 to TRBJ2-3, with 9 bases fitting TRBD2. This CDR3 has 16 residues. Per the germline V gene, CDR1 is SQVTM and CDR2 is ANQGSEA. Trimming removed 0 bases from V and 4 bases from J; junction bases left unmatched: 8. In DNA, the CDR3 is TGCAGCGTTGAAGATGCTAGCGGGAAACTGCCAGATACGCAGTATTTT. It is translated as CSVEDASGKLPDTQYF.

The sample holds a few counts of this clone. J is TRBJ2-5 and V is TRBV6-6, with D perhaps TRBD2 (6 bases). Per germline, CDR1 MNHNY and CDR2 SVGAGI (reference sequence). This CDR3 has 14 amino acids. V was clipped by 2 bases and J by 1 base, with 8 bases between them. The CDR3 reads CASSYGTPQETQYF. The CDR3 DNA reads TGTGCCAGCAGTTACGGGACTCCCCAAGAGACCCAGTACTTC.

V and J are TRBV24-1 and TRBJ1-1; perhaps TRBD1 as D (6 bases). Germline-derived CDR1 and CDR2 are KGHDR and SFDVKD. This CDR3 is built from 13 residues. V was cut by 4 bases and J by 4 bases, with 9 bases left in between. Written as DNA, the CDR3 is TGTGCCACCAGTGACACGGACAGCACTGAAGCTTTCTTT. It translates to CATSDTDSTEAFF.

The chain links TRBV5-8 to TRBJ2-3; TRBD1 might be the D (6 bases). V dropped 4 bases and J dropped 10 bases, with 13 bases sitting between them. The germline V gene has CDR1 SGHTS and CDR2 YDEGEE. The length of the CDR3 is 12 residues. The CDR3 reads CASSPPDRPQYF. CDR3 in DNA: TGTGCCAGCAGCCCCCCGGACAGACCGCAGTATTTT.

The chain carries TRBV5-1 and TRBJ1-4, with D possibly TRBD1 on 5 matching bases. Per germline, CDR1 SGHRS and CDR2 YFSETQ. V was trimmed by 0 bases and J by 13 bases, leaving 13 bases between them. The CDR3 spans 13 residues. The CDR3 is CASSLAGAGGLFF. In nucleotides, the CDR3 is TGCGCCAGCAGCTTGGCCGGAGCGGGGGGACTGTTTTTT.

This rearrangement joins TRBV20-1 to TRBJ2-3, with TRBD1 identical over 9 bases. Germline V lookup: CDR1 DFQATT, CDR2 SNEGSKA (reference sequence). V was clipped by 3 bases and J by 2 bases; unmatched bases: 6. CDR3 length: 15 amino acids. The DNA for the CDR3 is TGCAGTGCTAGTTGGGGACAGGGTTCCACAGATACGCAGTATTTT. Translating gives CSASWGQGSTDTQYF.

The genes are TRBV5-8 and TRBJ2-1; D is possibly TRBD2 (5 bases). The CDR3 loop spans 16 amino acids. Trimming removed 4 bases at V and 0 bases at J, with 14 bases between. Germline V gene data show CDR1 as SGHTS and CDR2 as YDEGEE. Written as DNA, the CDR3 is TGTGCCAGCAGCCCTGAAAGCGGCATCTCCTACAATGAGCAGTTCTTC. Encoded protein: CASSPESGISYNEQFF.

The chain carries TRBV12-5 and TRBJ2-7; 12 bases align to TRBD2. Germline V gives CDR1 LGHNT, CDR2 FRNRAP. This CDR3 comprises 21 residues. The J segment lost 1 base and the V segment lost 0 bases, leaving 16 bases of the junction unmatched. The CDR3 spells CASGLVFIGLAGYSRSYEQYF. For the CDR3, the DNA is TGTGCTAGTGGTTTGGTATTCATTGGACTAGCGGGATATTCTAGGTCCTACGAGCAGTACTTC. Full variable domain (outside the CDR3, taken from reference TRBV12-5 and TRBJ2-7): DARVTQTPRHKVTEMGQEVTMRCQPILGHNTVFWYRQTMMQGLELLAYFRNRAPLDDSGMPKDRFSAEMPDATLATLKIQPSEPRDSAVYFCASGLVFIGLAGYSRSYEQYFGPGTRLTVT.

The V and J genes are TRBV5-1 and TRBJ2-3; 8 bases agree with TRBD1. The CDR3 is 17 amino acids. From germline, CDR1 is SGHRS and CDR2 YFSETQ. The V segment lost 1 base and the J segment 2 bases; nucleotides outside the gene matches: 9. The CDR3 loop is CASSLSGTGHYTDTQYF. CDR3 in DNA: TGCGCCAGCAGCTTGTCGGGGACAGGCCATTACACAGATACGCAGTATTTT.

The chain is built from TRBV7-9 and TRBJ1-1, with 7 positions matching TRBD1. Trimming cost V 3 bases and J 4 bases; bases outside gene matches: 5. Germline-derived CDR1 and CDR2 are SEHNR and FQNEAQ (reference sequence). This CDR3 is built from 14 residues. This chain's CDR3 is CASSLLQGITEAFF. In DNA, the CDR3 is TGTGCCAGCAGCTTGTTACAGGGGATCACTGAAGCTTTCTTT.

The J gene is TRBJ2-7, the V gene TRBV11-3; perhaps TRBD1 as D (5 bases). The germline V gene encodes CDR1 SGHNT and CDR2 YENEEA. CDR3 length: 13 amino acids. Trimming took off 2 bases at V and 3 bases at J, with 8 bases between the two ends. In DNA form, the CDR3 reads TGTGCCAGCAGCTTATACCAGGGCTACGAGCAGTACTTC. Translating it yields CASSLYQGYEQYF. The entire variable domain, with the rest obtained from reference TRBV11-3 and TRBJ2-7, is as follows: EAGVVQSPRYKIIEKKQPVAFWCNPISGHNTLYWYLQNLGQGPELLIRYENEEAVDDSQLPKDRFSAERLKGVDSTLKIQPAELGDSAVYLCASSLYQGYEQYFGPGTRLTVT.

V is TRBV5-1 and J is TRBJ1-2; D is possibly TRBD1 (6 bases). CDR1 is SGHRS and CDR2 is YFSETQ in the germline V gene. The CDR3 runs to 14 residues. V was shortened by 7 bases and J by 4 bases, with 17 bases between the two germline ends. The CDR3 DNA reads as TGCGCCAGCGGGGTTAGAGGGGGTAGCTATGGCTACACCTTC. It yields the protein CASGVRGGSYGYTF.

V usage is TRBV27 and J usage is TRBJ2-3; the match to TRBD1 covers 8 bases. Germline values: CDR1 MNHEY, CDR2 SMNVEV (reference sequence). The V gene end was trimmed by 0 bases and the J gene end by 5 bases; junction bases not matched to a gene: 10. The CDR3 has 17 amino acids. CDR3 residues: CASSLSTGQGGGDTQYF. Written as DNA, the CDR3 is TGTGCCAGCAGTTTATCGACCGGACAGGGCGGAGGAGATACGCAGTATTTT.

The rearrangement uses TRBV30 and TRBJ1-3; D is unclear. The CDR3 is 17 amino acids. Germline-derived CDR1 and CDR2 are GTSNPN and SVGIG (reference sequence). The V gene lost 4 bases and the J gene lost 0 bases, with 19 bases spanning the gap. CDR3 sequence (DNA): TGTGCCTGGACCCTTCCTGGTTCTGGGAGCTCTGGAAACACCATATATTTT. Translating gives CAWTLPGSGSSGNTIYF.